The present T cell receptor (beta chain) was sequenced within a study of human T cells and chemical hapten exposure (dated by TCRdb to the early 2020s). The study in broad terms: For sensitization, 2% DPC in acetone was applied to a 2 cm by 2 cm area of upper inner arm skin. Patients additionally received weekly therapeutic DPC doses to the scalp throughout the approximately 25-week study period. Patch testing was done on the upper back using Finn chambers containing 0.01% DPC, and results were scored after 6 days according to International Contact Dermatitis Research Group standards. Alopecia areata with under or over 50% scalp involvement, alopecia totalis and alopecia universalis were represented in the patient cohort, which was mostly female. Libraries were pooled for sequencing, and per-sample TCR yields varied mainly because of small differences in library volumes within the pool. Peripheral blood TCR repertoire changes were tracked in vivo in alopecia patients during primary and secondary sensitization to the hapten diphenylcyclopropenone (DPC). Patient blood was sampled pre-sensitization (week 0) and at 2, 6 and about 24 weeks after DPC sensitization. Blood for TCR sequencing was provided by twenty-nine alopecia patients at one to four time points (pre-sensitization, 2, 6 and 24 weeks). Summary of the overall study and its limitations: The number of PT1 expanded TCRs positively correlated with patch test score, significant at thresholds 8, 16 and 32 but not 4. DPC sensitization did not change how many TCRs were above 1 in 1000 frequency, and no evidence was found of alterations in global repertoire structure. After repeated subsampling, changes were observed in the strength of the expansion versus patch-test correlation and in the threshold at which the correlation became significant. Because all patients had alopecia, a presumed autoimmune disease, the immune response of the patients might differ from that of healthy individuals. Compared with pre-sensitization or healthy control sets, expanded TCRs formed significantly more large CDR3 similarity clusters, which is consistent with antigen-driven responses.

The CDR3 contains 16 residues, cysteine and phenylalanine counted. Solely the CDR3 DNA is kept, with 48 bases framed from the first base. Trimming at the junction amounts to 1 base on V and 4 bases on J, and the germline ends lie 16 bases apart. Via the germline V gene, CDR1 is LGHNA and CDR2 YSLEER. Library prep was done by RACE. Sequencing was performed on a NextSeq 500. During library preparation, unique molecular identifiers were attached to individual cDNA molecules so that TCRs could be counted quantitatively and reproducibly. From each blood RNA sample, both TCR alpha and TCR beta chains were sequenced. Concerning the study's data processing: The median number of TCRs per sample was around 96,000, ranging from about 20,000 to 750,000. The Decombinator software suite was used to annotate V, J and CDR3 in the TCR reads. To make PS versus PT1 abundance plots, every sample was subsampled to the same number of TCRs (28,000). Expanded TCRs were defined as absent before sensitization and observed at least eight times at the 2-week time point. Starting from the raw public reads, TCRdb applied fastp trimming at Q25, assembled clones with MiXCR and retained in-frame beta chains. Rows with one shared CDR3 protein collapse into an entry with the most common genes and DNA. The V and J calls reflect TCRdb's pipeline rather than the authors' work. A total of around 350,000 distinct CDR3 sequences appear in this sample, over 5% of them only once. The ten most abundant clones make up less than 9% of the sample.

This clonotype came up many times. What this receptor recognizes is not known. Per-base qualities were not stored, and no clone one base away is much larger. The time point label, read with the paper, signifies: pre-sensitization, week 0. According to the study, the label for this sample's treatment or condition signals: therapeutic diphenylcyclopropenone sensitization with weekly scalp DPC. At each patch-test visit, blood was drawn before the patch test was applied. Eligible patients were aged 18 to 70, diagnosed with alopecia, deemed suitable for DPC therapy, and excluded if pregnant. Total RNA was extracted from unfractionated whole blood collected in Tempus Blood RNA tubes.

The receptor was isolated from a woman aged 18-30 years with alopecia areata. Some clones in this sample may be carry-over from other donors' samples. Sequencing was performed on whole blood, taken in connection with sensitization to the hapten diphenylcyclopropenone (DPC). The receptor chain draws on TRBV4-3 and TRBJ1-2, and TRBD1 may be the D gene, going by 5 matching bases. The bases are TGCGCCAGCAGCCAAGGCGGTAGGGGACCAGTCTATGGCTACACCTTC. Translated, it gives CASSQGGRGPVYGYTF.